The T cell receptor (beta chain) described here comes from a study of CD8 T cells in Susac syndrome. About the research overall: Patients with Susac syndrome, at blood draw, were therapy-naive, on corticosteroids, or on intravenous immunoglobulin alone.

This clonotype was found once. RNA amounts of roughly 0.5 to 1 ug underwent reverse transcription with random hexamers. TCRdb analysed the immunoSEQ multiplex PCR reads with MiXCR anew, one entry per CDR3 protein. The sample records roughly 220,000 distinct CDR3 sequences, about 94% being singletons. The authors carried out high-throughput sequencing of TCR beta. They applied it to CD8+ and CD4+ T cells obtained from blood. Definite or probable Susac syndrome was diagnosed using recently defined diagnostic criteria. Sequenced material: CD4+ T cells from PBMCs. The clonotype originates from a human donor with Susac syndrome.

CDR3 sequence: CASSLSRGEQDTQYF. DNA for the CDR3: TGTGCCAGCAGCTTGTCGCGGGGGGAGCAAGATACGCAGTATTTT. The chain combines TRBV7-3 with TRBJ2-3; TRBD2 matches 8 bases. Trimming took 3 bases from V and 5 from J; bases not matched to a gene: 7. Looked up from germline, CDR1 is SGHTA and CDR2 is FQGTGA. CDR3 length: 15 amino acids. Variable domain in full (rest from reference TRBV7-3 and TRBJ2-3): GAGVSQTPSNKVTEKGKYVELRCDPISGHTALYWYRQSLGQGPEFLIYFQGTGAADDSGLPNDRFFAVRPEGSVSTLKIQRTERGDSAVYLCASSLSRGEQDTQYFGPGTRLTVL.